The 6 T cell receptor beta chains presented below share a single source sample, sequenced in a study of regulatory T cells in long-lasting Graves disease. Sequencing libraries for TCR beta were prepared with iRepertoire HTBI primers and Arm-PCR of CDR3 regions. In TCRdb, the multiplex PCR reads were re-called with MiXCR into one record per CDR3 protein. The table records around 420,000 distinct CDR3 sequences, about 15% of them present only once. Stated time point: newly diagnosed GD, antithyroid drugs for less than 3 months. From PBMCs, RNA was extracted and then used to make the TCR library. These same data were also listed under a study on T cells in Graves' hyperthyroidism and ophthalmopathy.

Sample: peripheral blood mononuclear cells (PBMCs), taken at new diagnosis, from a patient treated with antithyroid drugs. The receptors come from a woman in her thirties or forties with Graves disease.

This clonotype was seen many times. This chain uses TRBV27 with TRBJ2-7; 7 bases are shared with TRBD1. The CDR3 has 14 residues. Germline lookup yields CDR1 MNHEY and CDR2 SMNVEV (reference sequence). After removal of 0 bases from V and 3 bases from J, the junction contained 2 bases not matched to a gene. Here the CDR3 reads CASSLSGQNYEQYF. The CDR3 bases are TGTGCCAGCAGTTTATCGGGACAGAACTACGAGCAGTACTTC.

This clonotype was seen a single time. The rearrangement links TRBV12-3 or TRBV12-4 to TRBJ2-3; TRBD2 agrees at 8 bases. This CDR3 has 17 amino acids. Trimming removed 6 bases from V and 3 bases from J; junction bases left unmatched: 14. CDR3 nucleotides: TGTGCCAGCAGCCCGGGAAAGAGCGGGAGTGTTACAGATACGCAGTATTTT. It encodes CASSPGKSGSVTDTQYF.

V gene TRBV6-5 combines with J gene TRBJ1-1, with D perhaps TRBD1 (5 bases). CDR3 length equals 14 residues. Germline lookup yields CDR1 MNHEY and CDR2 SVGAGI. V was clipped by 0 bases and J by 13 bases, with 18 bases between them. The CDR3 DNA is TGTGCCAGCAGTTACTCCGGAATAGGGACTTTGATTTTCTTT. It yields the protein CASSYSGIGTLIFF.

This clonotype was recorded a few times. V is TRBV7-9 and J is TRBJ2-5; either TRBD1 or TRBD2 may fit D (5 bases each). Trimming removed 4 bases at V and 1 base at J, with 10 bases between. Germline V CDR1 and CDR2: SEHNR, FQNEAQ (reference sequence). This CDR3 contains 14 residues. The CDR3 sequence is CASSSRDRQETQYF. The CDR3 DNA reads TGTGCCAGCAGCTCAAGGGACCGCCAAGAGACCCAGTACTTC.

This clonotype has only a few counts. The chain uses TRBV7-8 and TRBJ1-5, with unresolved D. Trimming cost V 3 bases and J 0 bases, with 9 bases left between them. CDR1 and CDR2 from the germline V gene are SGHVS and FQNEAQ. The CDR3 consists of 15 residues. CDR3 in amino acids: CASSFLAYSNQPQHF. CDR3 nucleotide sequence: TGTGCCAGCAGCTTCCTAGCTTATAGCAATCAGCCCCAGCATTTT. Complete variable domain (other parts from reference TRBV7-8 and TRBJ1-5): GAGVSQSPRYKVAKRGQDVALRCDPISGHVSLFWYQQALGQGPEFLTYFQNEAQLDKSGLPSDRFFAERPEGSVSTLKIQRTQQEDSAVYLCASSFLAYSNQPQHFGDGTRLSIL.

This sequence joins TRBV20-1 and TRBJ2-1, with D perhaps matching TRBD1 (6 bases). This CDR3 comprises 12 residues. Germline V CDR1 and CDR2: DFQATT, SNEGSKA (reference sequence). Trimming removed 4 bases from V and 6 bases from J, with 10 bases in between. The CDR3 DNA reads TGCAGTGCTACAGGGACACTCAATGAGCAGTTCTTC. Amino acids: CSATGTLNEQFF.